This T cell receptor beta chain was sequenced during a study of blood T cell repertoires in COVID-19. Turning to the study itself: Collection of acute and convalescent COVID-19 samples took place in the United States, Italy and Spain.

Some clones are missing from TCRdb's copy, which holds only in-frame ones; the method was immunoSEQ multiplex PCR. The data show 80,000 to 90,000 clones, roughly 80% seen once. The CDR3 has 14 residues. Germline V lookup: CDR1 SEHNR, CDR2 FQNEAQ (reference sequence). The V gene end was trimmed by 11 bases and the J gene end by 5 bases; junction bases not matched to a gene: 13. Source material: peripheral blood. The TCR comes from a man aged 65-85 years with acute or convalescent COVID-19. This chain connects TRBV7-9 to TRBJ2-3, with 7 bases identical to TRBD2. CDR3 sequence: CAVGGPLGGDTQYF. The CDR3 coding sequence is TGTGCCGTGGGAGGGCCTCTCGGGGGAGATACGCAGTATTTT.